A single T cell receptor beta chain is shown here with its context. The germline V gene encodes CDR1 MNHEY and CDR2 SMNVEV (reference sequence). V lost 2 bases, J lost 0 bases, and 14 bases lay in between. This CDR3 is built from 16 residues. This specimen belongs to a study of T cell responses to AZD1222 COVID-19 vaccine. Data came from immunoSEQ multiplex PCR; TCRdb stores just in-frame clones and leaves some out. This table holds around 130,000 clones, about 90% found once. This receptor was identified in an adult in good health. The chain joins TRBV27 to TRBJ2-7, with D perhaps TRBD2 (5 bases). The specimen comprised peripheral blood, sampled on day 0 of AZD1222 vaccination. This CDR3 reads CASSLISGVSSYEQYF. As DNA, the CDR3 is TGTGCCAGCAGTTTAATTTCCGGGGTTAGCTCCTACGAGCAGTACTTC.